The 28 T cell receptor beta chains given below trace back to one sample, sequenced in a study of memory CD8 T cells in hepatitis C reinfection. Data came from immunoSEQ multiplex PCR; TCRdb stores just in-frame clones and leaves some out. Of around 4,400 clones listed, about nine tenths were seen once; the top ten hold approximately 24%. Specified time point: late/post reinfection, 12 to 24 weeks after detection. The sorted cells went straight to TCR sequencing with no prior in vitro expansion. Material: naive CD8+ T cells sorted from blood. The receptors were sampled from a man aged 50-60 years with hepatitis C virus infection.

In its sample, this clone was seen once. The CDR3 nucleotides read TGTGCCAGCAGCCCCCCCCGGGCGACGGGAAGCACAGATACGCAGTATTTT. It codes for CASSPPRATGSTDTQYF. The J gene is TRBJ2-3, the V gene TRBV9; maybe TRBD2 (5 bases). The V end was cut by 4 bases, the J end by 0 bases, with 18 bases between. The length of the CDR3 is 17 residues. The germline gives CDR1 SGDLS, CDR2 YYNGEE.

This chain joins TRBV9 and TRBJ1-5; tentative D call: TRBD1 (5 bases). V gave up 7 bases and J gave up 3 bases, with 11 bases separating them. CDR1 is SGDLS and CDR2 is YYNGEE in the germline V gene. This CDR3 is built from 13 residues. CDR3 amino acids: CASVRDSNQPQHF. CDR3 sequence (DNA): TGTGCCAGCGTCCGGGACTCCAATCAGCCCCAGCATTTT.

The CDR3: CASSFLNQPQHF. CDR3 nucleotides: TGTGCCAGCAGCTTTTTGAATCAGCCCCAGCATTTT. The V and J genes are TRBV27 and TRBJ1-5; D not resolved. This CDR3 is built from 12 residues. CDR1 is MNHEY, CDR2 SMNVEV, per germline (reference sequence). Trimming took off 6 bases at V and 4 bases at J, with 7 bases between the two ends.

The chain is built from TRBV10-3 and TRBJ1-1; 7 nucleotides line up with TRBD1. Germline V gene lookup returns CDR1 ENHRY and CDR2 SYGVKD. CDR3 length: 17 amino acids. The junction had 10 bases not matched to a gene; V was cut back by 2 bases and J by 1 base. The CDR3 protein is CAISEGLHRGWNTEAFF. CDR3 coding DNA: TGTGCCATCAGTGAGGGACTTCACAGGGGATGGAACACTGAAGCTTTCTTT.

J is TRBJ1-1 and V is TRBV6-6; D is perhaps TRBD1 (5 bases). The CDR3 loop spans 13 amino acids. V lost 8 bases to trimming and J lost 0 bases, with 10 bases between them. Germline-derived CDR1 and CDR2 are MNHNY and SVGAGI (reference sequence). In nucleotides, the CDR3 is TGTGCCAGCGTAGACAGCCTGAACACTGAAGCTTTCTTT. As protein: CASVDSLNTEAFF.

This chain links TRBV19 with TRBJ2-7; 11 nucleotides line up with TRBD2. Germline CDR1 LNHDA, CDR2 SQIVND (reference sequence). The junction had 1 base not matched to a gene; V was cut back by 5 bases and J by 4 bases. This CDR3 region has 13 residues. The CDR3 loop reads CASSWTSGYEQYF. For the CDR3, the DNA is TGTGCCAGTAGTTGGACTAGCGGGTACGAGCAGTACTTC.

The CDR3 reads CASSPDRGETQYF. The DNA of the CDR3 is TGTGCCAGCAGCCCGGACAGGGGTGAGACCCAGTACTTC. The chain employs TRBV5-4 and TRBJ2-5; 9 bases are shared with TRBD1. The CDR3 runs 13 residues. After removal of 4 bases from V and 5 bases from J, the junction contained 3 bases not matched to a gene. Per the germline V gene, CDR1 is SGHNT and CDR2 is YYREEE (reference sequence).

V is TRBV27 and J is TRBJ2-7, with 8 bases matching TRBD1. CDR1 is MNHEY and CDR2 is SMNVEV in the germline V gene (reference sequence). V was clipped by 2 bases and J by 2 bases; unmatched bases: 2. The CDR3 loop spans 14 amino acids. CDR3 in DNA: TGTGCCAGCAGTTTAGGGACAGGACCCTACGAGCAGTACTTC. Translating gives CASSLGTGPYEQYF.

A single count supports this clone. The rearrangement links TRBV6-1 to TRBJ2-7; 8 positions agree with TRBD1. The CDR3 consists of 15 residues. The germline V gene has CDR1 MNHNS and CDR2 SASEGT. V gave up 4 bases and J gave up 6 bases; unmatched junction bases: 11. The DNA for the CDR3 is TGTGCCAGCAGTGTAGACGAAGGACAGGGACGCGAGCAGTACTTC. It encodes CASSVDEGQGREQYF.

CDR3 loop: CASSTGTSGMNTGELFF. As DNA, the CDR3 is TGTGCCAGCAGCACCGGGACTAGCGGGATGAACACCGGGGAGCTGTTTTTT. The chain employs TRBV9 and TRBJ2-2, with 13 nucleotides matching TRBD2. The CDR3 extends over 17 amino acids. V lost 4 bases and J lost 1; bases outside the gene matches: 4. Germline loops: CDR1 SGDLS, CDR2 YYNGEE.

The J gene is TRBJ2-1, the V gene TRBV27, with 8 nucleotides matching TRBD2. Looked up from germline, CDR1 is MNHEY and CDR2 is SMNVEV (reference sequence). The CDR3 totals 15 residues. Trimming removed 6 bases from V and 1 base from J; junction bases left unmatched: 5. The CDR3, as DNA: TGTGCCAGCAGAGAGGGACTAGTTTCCTACAATGAGCAGTTCTTC. As protein: CASREGLVSYNEQFF.

The CDR3 DNA follows: TGTGCCAGTAGTATTGAAGGGGTTGCTGAAGCTTTCTTT. Protein sequence: CASSIEGVAEAFF. This sequence joins TRBV19 and TRBJ1-1; tentative D call: TRBD1 (5 bases). This CDR3 has 13 amino acids. Looked up from germline, CDR1 is LNHDA and CDR2 is SQIVND (reference sequence). V dropped 3 bases and J dropped 6 bases, with 11 bases sitting between them.

This chain links TRBV11-2 with TRBJ2-7, with TRBD1 identical over 8 bases. This CDR3 has 18 amino acids. Germline V gene sequence: CDR1 SGHAT, CDR2 FQNNGV. Germline trimming cut 3 bases from V and 2 bases from J; bases unmatched to any gene: 15. The CDR3 DNA sequence: TGTGCCAGCAGCTTCGATCTGACAGGGGCGGTATTCCCCTACGAGCAGTACTTC. Translation: CASSFDLTGAVFPYEQYF.

The rearrangement joins TRBV13 to TRBJ2-3; possible D gene TRBD1, 5 bases. The germline CDR1 and CDR2 sequences are PRHDT and FYEKMQ (reference sequence). V lost 5 bases to trimming and J lost 2 bases, with 17 bases between them. The CDR3 has 16 residues. The CDR3 region is CASSGDQGPSTDTQYF. As DNA, the CDR3 is TGTGCCAGCAGCGGTGACCAGGGTCCCTCCACAGATACGCAGTATTTT.

The chain links TRBV29-1 to TRBJ2-7; weak D call: TRBD2 (5 bases). CDR1 is SQVTM, CDR2 ANQGSEA, per germline. The CDR3 contains 14 residues. The ends were cut back, 0 bases at V and 4 bases at J, with 13 bases in the middle. The CDR3 sequence: CSVEDPDSAYEQYF. CDR3 DNA sequence: TGCAGCGTTGAAGATCCGGACTCCGCATACGAGCAGTACTTC.

V usage is TRBV19 and J usage is TRBJ2-3, with 7 bases that match TRBD2. The CDR3 has 13 residues. After removal of 8 bases from V and 2 bases from J, the junction contained 4 bases not matched to a gene. Per the germline V gene, CDR1 is LNHDA and CDR2 is SQIVND (reference sequence). CDR3 sequence: CASALADTDTQYF. CDR3 nucleotide sequence: TGTGCCAGTGCGCTAGCGGACACAGATACGCAGTATTTT.

J is TRBJ2-7 and V is TRBV15, with D tentatively TRBD1 (5 bases). Germline loops: CDR1 LNHNV, CDR2 YYDKDF (reference sequence). CDR3 size: 13 residues. Deletions cut 6 bases from V and 0 bases from J, with 9 bases between. The CDR3 loop is CATSDRLSYEQYF. For the CDR3, the DNA is TGTGCCACCAGTGACAGACTCTCCTACGAGCAGTACTTC.

The chain employs TRBV11-2 and TRBJ2-7, with D maybe TRBD2 (5 bases). Trimming pared 1 base from V and 0 bases from J, leaving 10 bases between. The CDR3 extends over 15 amino acids. CDR1 SGHAT and CDR2 FQNNGV come from the germline V gene. In DNA, the CDR3 is TGTGCCAGCAGCTTAGCGGCTAGCAGCTCCTACGAGCAGTACTTC. Protein product: CASSLAASSSYEQYF.

This chain joins TRBV14 and TRBJ1-3; tentative D call: TRBD1 (5 bases). This CDR3 is 15 amino acids long. The germline V and J ends were trimmed by 4 bases and 1 base, with 11 bases remaining between them. Germline V lookup: CDR1 SGHDN, CDR2 FVKESK. CDR3 DNA sequence: TGTGCCAGCAGCCGGGAAGGGGTATCTGGAAACACCATATATTTT. Translating gives CASSREGVSGNTIYF.

The rearrangement uses TRBV5-1 and TRBJ1-1; D is unresolved. V gave up 4 bases and J gave up 1 base, with 11 bases separating them. The CDR3 is made up of 14 amino acids. Germline V CDR1 and CDR2: SGHRS, YFSETQ. The CDR3 nucleotides read TGCGCCAGCAGCCGCACCCTAGGGAACACTGAAGCTTTCTTT. Translating it yields CASSRTLGNTEAFF.

The rearrangement links TRBV7-9 to TRBJ1-5; 7 positions match TRBD1. CDR1 and CDR2 from the germline V gene are SEHNR and FQNEAQ (reference sequence). This CDR3 region has 15 residues. V was clipped by 0 bases and J by 3 bases; unmatched bases: 2. CDR3 nucleotides: TGTGCCAGCAGCTTAGCCGGGACAGACAATCAGCCCCAGCATTTT. Translating it yields CASSLAGTDNQPQHF.

The chain is built from TRBV13 and TRBJ2-7; TRBD1 aligns across 8 bases. The CDR3 runs 14 residues. The V and J ends lost 5 bases and 3 bases, in that order; junction bases with no gene match: 6. Germline V lookup: CDR1 PRHDT, CDR2 FYEKMQ (reference sequence). CDR3 in amino acids: CASSPGQGYYEQYF. In nucleotides, the CDR3 is TGTGCCAGCAGCCCCGGACAGGGCTACTACGAGCAGTACTTC.

The rearrangement uses TRBV7-9 and TRBJ2-7, with 16 bases identical to TRBD2. Germline lookup yields CDR1 SEHNR and CDR2 FQNEAQ (reference sequence). V lost 4 bases to trimming and J lost 3 bases; unmatched junction nucleotides: 3. This CDR3 spans 16 amino acids. The CDR3 nucleotides read TGTGCCAGCAGCTCGGGACTAGCGGGAGGGCACTACGAGCAGTACTTC. It encodes CASSSGLAGGHYEQYF.

The chain is built from TRBV9 and TRBJ1-3; maybe TRBD1 (6 bases). With 4 bases removed from V and 0 bases from J, the gap between germline ends came to 14 bases. Germline V gene lookup returns CDR1 SGDLS and CDR2 YYNGEE. The CDR3 totals 16 residues. This CDR3 reads CASSLQGLNSGNTIYF. In nucleotides, the CDR3 is TGTGCCAGCAGCCTACAGGGATTGAACTCTGGAAACACCATATATTTT.

The V call is TRBV7-3, the J call TRBJ2-7; 11 nucleotides agree with TRBD2. V shed 5 bases, J shed 3 bases, and the junction held 9 bases outside the gene matches. Germline assignment: CDR1 SGHTA and CDR2 FQGTGA. There are 16 residues in the CDR3. The chain's CDR3 is CASSPTGTSGYYEQYF. The CDR3 region has the DNA TGTGCCAGCAGCCCGACGGGGACTAGCGGATACTACGAGCAGTACTTC. The full variable domain, rest sourced from reference TRBV7-3 and TRBJ2-7, is GAGVSQTPSNKVTEKGKYVELRCDPISGHTALYWYRQSLGQGPEFLIYFQGTGAADDSGLPNDRFFAVRPEGSVSTLKIQRTERGDSAVYLCASSPTGTSGYYEQYFGPGTRLTVT.

This chain connects TRBV7-9 to TRBJ2-1; 9 bases align to TRBD1. V trimming: 4 bases; J trimming: 3 bases; junction bases outside the gene matches: 7. This CDR3 is 16 amino acids long. Germline CDR1 SEHNR, CDR2 FQNEAQ (reference sequence). This chain's CDR3 is CASSSRDRVDYNEQFF. The CDR3 DNA follows: TGTGCCAGCAGCTCAAGGGACAGGGTAGACTACAATGAGCAGTTCTTC.

CDR3 coding DNA: TGTGCCAGCAGCGTCAGTGGGACTGCCTACGAGCAGTACTTC. Its translation: CASSVSGTAYEQYF. This chain links TRBV9 with TRBJ2-7, with D possibly TRBD2 on 6 matching bases. V dropped 2 bases and J dropped 2 bases, with 11 bases sitting between them. Germline CDR1 is SGDLS and CDR2 is YYNGEE. The CDR3 is 14 residues long.

V is TRBV29-1 and J is TRBJ2-1, with 9 nucleotides matching TRBD2. V shed 3 bases and J 6 bases; nucleotides not matched to a gene: 6. The CDR3 has 14 residues. Germline CDR1 reads SQVTM; CDR2 reads ANQGSEA. The CDR3 DNA reads as TGCAGCGTTGAGAGCGGGAGGTACGCCAATGAGCAGTTCTTC. This gives the protein CSVESGRYANEQFF.